In its sample, the clone carrying this TCR beta chain was seen a few times. This entry belongs to a study of tumor-infiltrating lymphocytes in oesophageal squamous cell carcinoma. Trimming cost V 3 bases and J 6 bases; bases outside gene matches: 16. CDR1 and CDR2 (germline): KGHSH, LQKENI. This CDR3 is built from 17 residues. TCRdb fed the PCR reads into MiXCR, producing one record per CDR3 protein. This table holds about 17,000 distinct CDR3 sequences, roughly 50% found once. The chain is built from TRBV18 and TRBJ1-2, with 7 bases lining up with TRBD1. Sequencing was done on a sample of normal esophageal tissue next to the tumor. This receptor was obtained from a female donor with esophageal squamous cell carcinoma. CDR3 DNA: TGTGCCAGCTCACCCAGACAGGGCTTCGAATCCGGGGATGGCTACACCTTC. Protein product: CASSPRQGFESGDGYTF.